Here is one TCR beta chain with its context. Its specificity is not known. Germline CDR1 and CDR2: SEHNR and FQNEAQ (reference sequence). Trimming took 5 bases from V and 10 from J; bases not matched to a gene: 14. The CDR3 is 15 amino acids. This entry is derived from a study of T cell responses to AZD1222 COVID-19 vaccine. The study, taken as a whole, reports: Most donors were white British and more were female, and clonal diversity was possibly underestimated.

The protocol was immunoSEQ multiplex PCR, while the TCRdb copy is restricted to in-frame clones and leaves out a portion. The data show 150,000 to 200,000 clones, 90% to 95% seen once. This material consisted of peripheral blood, taken 28 days after the second AZD1222 dose. The TCR comes from an adult who received the AZD1222 COVID-19 vaccine. V gene TRBV7-9 combines with J gene TRBJ1-1, with 9 positions matching TRBD1. The CDR3 sequence is CASSRGSGQGLGAFF. In nucleotides, the CDR3 is TGTGCCAGCAGCCGCGGTTCGGGACAGGGTCTCGGAGCTTTCTTT.